The 26 T cell receptor beta chains reported below all come from one sample, sequenced in a study of CD8 T cells in Susac syndrome. After extraction with the RNeasy kit, 0.5 to 1 ug of the RNA was reverse transcribed using random hexamers. TCRdb independently ran MiXCR on the immunoSEQ multiplex PCR reads; one entry per CDR3 protein. This table holds about 200,000 distinct CDR3 sequences, roughly 96% found once. Sequencing was done on a sample of CD4+ T cells from PBMCs. Every receptor here comes from a human donor with multiple sclerosis.

J is TRBJ2-2 and V is TRBV29-1; 7 bases fit TRBD1. This CDR3 has 14 residues. V lost 8 bases and J lost 0; bases outside the gene matches: 6. Germline values: CDR1 SQVTM, CDR2 ANQGSEA. In nucleotides, the CDR3 is TGCAGCATTAGACAGGGTTCGAACACCGGGGAGCTGTTTTTT. Encoded protein: CSIRQGSNTGELFF.

The V and J genes are TRBV27 and TRBJ1-1; D uncertain. Germline CDR1 reads MNHEY; CDR2 reads SMNVEV (reference sequence). The length of the CDR3 is 11 residues. With 3 bases removed from V and 7 bases from J, the gap between germline ends came to 6 bases. The CDR3 loop reads CASSLGNEAFF. The CDR3 region has the DNA TGTGCCAGCAGTTTGGGGAATGAAGCTTTCTTT.

The V gene is TRBV19, the J gene TRBJ2-5; tentatively, D is TRBD2 (6 bases). Trimming stripped 6 bases from V and 4 bases from J, with 15 bases between. CDR3 size: 14 residues. Germline CDR1 reads LNHDA; CDR2 reads SQIVND (reference sequence). CDR3 loop: CASRGGRGSETQYF. The CDR3 coding sequence is TGTGCCAGTAGGGGAGGCCGTGGGTCAGAGACCCAGTACTTC.

A single count supports this clonotype. The chain recombines TRBV4-2 with TRBJ2-1, with 10 bases that match TRBD2. The CDR3 consists of 16 residues. Per the germline V gene, CDR1 is LGHNA and CDR2 is YNFKEQ. J was trimmed by 3 bases and V by 0 bases; bases with no gene match: 2. The CDR3 is CASSQEGTSVYNEQFF. DNA of the CDR3: TGTGCCAGCAGCCAAGAGGGGACTAGCGTCTACAATGAGCAGTTCTTC.

This chain joins TRBV5-1 and TRBJ2-1; D is unclear. Per germline, CDR1 SGHRS and CDR2 YFSETQ. V gave up 2 bases and J gave up 6 bases, with 6 bases separating them. The CDR3 runs to 12 residues. CDR3 sequence (DNA): TGCGCCAGCAGCTTTATTGGCAATGAGCAGTTCTTC. It yields the protein CASSFIGNEQFF.

The gene calls are TRBV18 and TRBJ1-1; D is uncertain. This CDR3 is 13 amino acids long. V was pared by 3 bases and J by 1 base, with 6 bases between. The germline CDR1 and CDR2 sequences are KGHSH and LQKENI. CDR3 sequence reads: CASSPTENTEAFF. CDR3 sequence (DNA): TGTGCCAGCTCACCTACGGAGAACACTGAAGCTTTCTTT. Based on the CDR3 plus reference TRBV18 and TRBJ1-1, the full variable domain is NAGVMQNPRHLVRRRGQEARLRCSPMKGHSHVYWYRQLPEEGLKFMVYLQKENIIDESGMPKERFSAEFPKEGPSILRIQQVVRGDSAAYFCASSPTENTEAFFGQGTRLTVV.

The chain recombines TRBV5-1 with TRBJ2-7; no clear D. Trimming removed 2 bases at V and 5 bases at J, with 14 bases between. Germline V gene sequence: CDR1 SGHRS, CDR2 YFSETQ. The CDR3 spans 14 residues. The CDR3 protein is CASSFDSRTDEQYF. The CDR3 DNA reads as TGCGCCAGCAGCTTCGACTCGAGGACGGACGAGCAGTACTTC.

This clonotype came up a few times. V gene TRBV7-8 combines with J gene TRBJ2-1; tentative D call: TRBD2 (6 bases). Trimming took 5 bases from V and 15 from J, leaving 14 bases between them. Per the germline V gene, CDR1 is SGHVS and CDR2 is FQNEAQ. The CDR3 is made up of 11 amino acids. CDR3 residues: CASSAGTVTFF. The DNA for the CDR3 is TGTGCCAGCAGCGCCGGGACTGTGACGTTCTTC.

This rearrangement joins TRBV30 to TRBJ1-2; D remains unclear. CDR1 GTSNPN and CDR2 SVGIG come from the germline V gene (reference sequence). V dropped 2 bases and J dropped 8 bases, with 12 bases sitting between them. The CDR3 sequence is 12 residues long. The CDR3 DNA sequence: TGTGCCTGGAGTCCCACCCGGGAGGGCTACACCTTC. This codes for CAWSPTREGYTF.

V gene TRBV2 combines with J gene TRBJ2-5; no clear D gene. CDR3 length: 11 amino acids. Trimming took 10 bases from V and 5 from J, leaving 11 bases between them. From germline, CDR1 is SNHLY and CDR2 FYNNEI. Here the CDR3 DNA reads TGTGCCACTTCTTCTCGGGAGACCCAGTACTTC. Amino acids: CATSSRETQYF. Combining the CDR3 with reference TRBV2 and TRBJ2-5 gives the whole variable domain EPEVTQTPSHQVTQMGQEVILRCVPISNHLYFYWYRQILGQKVEFLVSFYNNEISEKSEIFDDQFSVERPDGSNFTLKIRSTKLEDSAMYFCATSSRETQYFGPGTRLLVL.

The V and J genes are TRBV24-1 and TRBJ2-3, with D possibly being TRBD2 (6 bases). Trimming stripped 8 bases from V and 3 bases from J, with 17 bases between. The CDR3 has 15 amino acids. From germline, CDR1 is KGHDR and CDR2 SFDVKD. This CDR3 reads CATTDTGSDTDTQYF. CDR3 nucleotides: TGTGCCACCACAGACACCGGGAGCGATACAGATACGCAGTATTTT.

CDR3 nucleotides: TGTGCCAGCAGCTCGGTCACTACAGGGAAAGCTTTCTTT. Its protein product is CASSSVTTGKAFF. This chain links TRBV7-8 with TRBJ1-1; the D gene is possibly TRBD1 (6 bases). This CDR3 region has 13 residues. Germline CDR1 reads SGHVS; CDR2 reads FQNEAQ. V lost 4 bases to trimming and J lost 9 bases, with 15 bases between them.

This sequence joins TRBV29-1 and TRBJ2-5, with D unresolved. The germline CDR1 and CDR2 sequences are SQVTM and ANQGSEA. The CDR3 is made up of 14 amino acids. The V gene lost 4 bases and the J gene lost 5 bases, with 17 bases spanning the gap. In DNA, the CDR3 is TGCAGCGTTGGGGCATCGGGTATTCCGGAGACCCAGTACTTC. It encodes CSVGASGIPETQYF.

The chain carries TRBV20-1 and TRBJ1-1, with D unresolved. The V gene lost 6 bases and the J gene lost 0 bases, with 14 bases spanning the gap. The CDR3 totals 14 residues. Per germline, CDR1 DFQATT and CDR2 SNEGSKA (reference sequence). This CDR3 is CSAPNSRVNTEAFF. Written as DNA, the CDR3 is TGCAGTGCCCCTAATAGTAGGGTGAACACTGAAGCTTTCTTT.

The chain uses TRBV10-3 and TRBJ2-3; 7 nucleotides agree with TRBD1. The V gene end was trimmed by 9 bases and the J gene end by 2 bases; junction bases not matched to a gene: 5. Per the germline V gene, CDR1 is ENHRY and CDR2 is SYGVKD. This CDR3 contains 13 residues. This CDR3 reads CAIQGPNTDTQYF. In DNA, the CDR3 is TGTGCCATACAGGGGCCGAACACAGATACGCAGTATTTT.

The gene calls are TRBV29-1 and TRBJ2-5; D is possibly TRBD2 (6 bases). Germline values: CDR1 SQVTM, CDR2 ANQGSEA. The CDR3 length is 12 residues. Trimming pared 7 bases from V and 5 bases from J, leaving 14 bases between. The CDR3 nucleotides read TGCAGCGGGACGGGGGATCGGGAGACCCAGTACTTC. Encoded protein: CSGTGDRETQYF.

This clonotype has just one count. J is TRBJ1-6 and V is TRBV30; D is unclear. Trimming shortened V by 2 bases and J by 0 bases, and 8 bases separated the two germline ends. The germline CDR1 and CDR2 sequences are GTSNPN and SVGIG (reference sequence). This CDR3 region has 15 residues. The CDR3, as DNA: TGTGCCTGGAGTCTTTCGGGCTCCTATAATTCACCCCTCCACTTT. Protein sequence: CAWSLSGSYNSPLHF.

This rearrangement joins TRBV7-9 to TRBJ2-5, with 9 bases that match TRBD1. Looked up from germline, CDR1 is SEHNR and CDR2 is FQNEAQ (reference sequence). The CDR3 has 15 amino acids. The J segment lost 4 bases and the V segment lost 2 bases, leaving 5 bases of the junction unmatched. This CDR3 reads CASSLRQGDVETQYF. The CDR3 DNA is TGTGCCAGCAGCTTAAGACAGGGGGATGTAGAGACCCAGTACTTC.

The chain couples TRBV12-3 or TRBV12-4 to TRBJ2-1; 9 bases map to TRBD1. The CDR3 spans 15 residues. Trimming took 4 bases from V and 8 from J; bases not matched to a gene: 9. CDR3 in DNA: TGTGCCAGCAGTTCGACAGGGGGGATGACGGATGAGCAGTTCTTC. Protein sequence: CASSSTGGMTDEQFF.

The chain uses TRBV12-3 or TRBV12-4 and TRBJ2-2; 8 bases align to TRBD2. The CDR3 runs to 15 residues. J was trimmed by 3 bases and V by 6 bases; bases with no gene match: 6. CDR3 nucleotides: TGTGCCAGCAGCAAAGCGGGAGCGGACACCGGGGAGCTGTTTTTT. It codes for CASSKAGADTGELFF.

This chain links TRBV5-1 with TRBJ2-7; unclear D gene. This CDR3 region has 12 residues. The V end lost 7 bases, the J end lost 0 bases, and 8 bases lay between the germline ends. Germline V gene data show CDR1 as SGHRS and CDR2 as YFSETQ. The CDR3 loop reads CASRENSYEQYF. For the CDR3, the DNA is TGCGCCAGCCGAGAGAACTCCTACGAGCAGTACTTC. The full variable domain, with the rest looked up from reference TRBV5-1 and TRBJ2-7, is KAGVTQTPRYLIKTRGQQVTLSCSPISGHRSVSWYQQTPGQGLQFLFEYFSETQRNKGNFPGRFSGRQFSNSRSEMNVSTLELGDSALYLCASRENSYEQYFGPGTRLTVT.

V gene TRBV29-1 combines with J gene TRBJ2-1; D gene unclear. The germline V and J ends were trimmed by 3 bases and 4 bases, with 10 bases remaining between them. Germline CDR1 reads SQVTM; CDR2 reads ANQGSEA. The length of the CDR3 is 13 residues. The CDR3 nucleotides read TGCAGCGTTGAGGCAACGCAGTACAATGAGCAGTTCTTC. Translated, it gives CSVEATQYNEQFF.

This chain links TRBV5-1 with TRBJ2-3, with a tentative D call TRBD2 (7 bases). CDR1 is SGHRS and CDR2 is YFSETQ in the germline V gene. Trimming pared 4 bases from V and 6 bases from J, leaving 15 bases between. The CDR3 runs to 14 residues. CDR3 sequence (DNA): TGCGCCAGCAGCCTTACCACGGGGGGCGATACGCAGTATTTT. Amino acids: CASSLTTGGDTQYF.

Here the CDR3 reads CSASGLQVQFF. The CDR3 bases are TGCAGTGCTAGCGGACTTCAAGTCCAGTTCTTC. The rearrangement uses TRBV20-1 and TRBJ2-1; the D gene is possibly TRBD2 (5 bases). V was trimmed by 3 bases and J by 13 bases, leaving 13 bases between them. The germline V gene encodes CDR1 DFQATT and CDR2 SNEGSKA (reference sequence). This CDR3 has 11 residues.

The chain combines TRBV4-1 with TRBJ1-3; D ambiguous. Germline CDR1 reads MGHRA; CDR2 reads YSYEKL. Trimming left V 4 bases short and J 4 bases short, with 8 bases between. The CDR3 runs 13 residues. The CDR3 DNA is TGCGCCAGCAGCCCCCTAACGGGAAACACCATATATTTT. As protein: CASSPLTGNTIYF.

This clonotype has only one observation. This chain joins TRBV29-1 and TRBJ2-2, with 10 bases identical to TRBD1. Germline CDR1 is SQVTM and CDR2 is ANQGSEA. With V trimmed by 4 bases and J by 7 bases, 6 bases remained unmatched. The CDR3 is made up of 14 amino acids. The CDR3 DNA is TGCAGCGTTGCTGGGACAGGGGTTGACGGGGAGCTGTTTTTT. It specifies CSVAGTGVDGELFF.